This TCR beta chain was retrieved from a study of blood T cell repertoires in COVID-19. As for the study in general: The analysed material was cDNA or gDNA that came from T cells, B-cell-depleted T cells, or PBMCs.

This clone has a single count. CDR3 length: 11 residues. Germline CDR1 SQVTM, CDR2 ANQGSEA. V dropped 7 bases and J dropped 5 bases, with 11 bases sitting between them. The recovered donors of Cohort 3 showed two negative PCRs, clearance, or symptom resolution. Authors' processing steps: Researchers report that nucleated cell counts were estimated from reference gene primer amplification. TCRdb's copy holds only in-frame clones and misses some; the assay was immunoSEQ multiplex PCR. V, J and clone size reflect that table, while D and trimming were determined from the DNA. The profile shows 330,000 or so clones, more than 85% of them singletons.

The origin of this receptor is a woman in her twenties or thirties who had recovered from COVID-19. Sequences were obtained from PBMCs or T cells enriched from blood (not recorded which). The chain joins TRBV29-1 to TRBJ2-5, with D maybe TRBD2 (6 bases). CDR3 DNA: TGCAGCGGGGACGGAGGGGAGACCCAGTACTTC. This gives the protein CSGDGGETQYF.